Reported below is one TCR beta chain. Its antigen remains unidentified. A multiplex PCR was run with 60 Vbeta primers and 13 Jbeta primers. Profiling relied on immunoSEQ multiplex PCR, and the TCRdb table lists in-frame clones only, not all of them. The sample shows 200,000 to 300,000 clones, 80% to 90% of them seen only once. V was pared by 5 bases and J by 2 bases, with 12 bases between. CDR1 MDHEN and CDR2 SYDVKM come from the germline V gene. The CDR3 runs 14 residues. These data come from a study of cytomegalovirus exposure and HLA in healthy donors. Study background: Prior work identified under 130 million unique TCR beta sequences in roughly 180 million T cells. Broader study findings: CMV antigen specificity was confirmed in vitro for three CMV-associated chains. When a later analysis was performed, an Asian-associated ancestry cluster reportedly had fewer N-insertions than the roughly 670-donor mean. A later analysis revealed that TCR association rates differed between HLA loci, peaking at DRB1 and bottoming out at HLA-C.

V is TRBV28 and J is TRBJ1-2; D not certain. The sequence was obtained from a woman aged 40 to 50 in good health and CMV-seropositive. The sample comprised PBMCs. The CDR3, as DNA: TGTGCCAGCAGTCCATATGGCCTGAACTATGGCTACACCTTC. Translating gives CASSPYGLNYGYTF.